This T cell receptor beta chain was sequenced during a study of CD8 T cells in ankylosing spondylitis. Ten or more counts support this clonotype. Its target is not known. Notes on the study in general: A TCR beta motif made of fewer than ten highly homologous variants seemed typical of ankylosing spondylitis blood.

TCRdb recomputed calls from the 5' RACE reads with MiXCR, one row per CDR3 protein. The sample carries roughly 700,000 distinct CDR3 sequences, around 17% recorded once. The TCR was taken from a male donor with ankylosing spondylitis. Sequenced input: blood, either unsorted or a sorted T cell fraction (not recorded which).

The CDR3 here is CASSPDTPNTEAFF. CDR3 in DNA: TGTGCCAGCAGCCCCGACACTCCGAACACTGAAGCTTTCTTT. V and J are TRBV7-9 and TRBJ1-1; D gene uncertain. The length of the CDR3 is 14 residues. Trimming left V 5 bases short and J 1 base short, with 11 bases between. CDR1 is SEHNR, CDR2 FQNEAQ, per germline (reference sequence).